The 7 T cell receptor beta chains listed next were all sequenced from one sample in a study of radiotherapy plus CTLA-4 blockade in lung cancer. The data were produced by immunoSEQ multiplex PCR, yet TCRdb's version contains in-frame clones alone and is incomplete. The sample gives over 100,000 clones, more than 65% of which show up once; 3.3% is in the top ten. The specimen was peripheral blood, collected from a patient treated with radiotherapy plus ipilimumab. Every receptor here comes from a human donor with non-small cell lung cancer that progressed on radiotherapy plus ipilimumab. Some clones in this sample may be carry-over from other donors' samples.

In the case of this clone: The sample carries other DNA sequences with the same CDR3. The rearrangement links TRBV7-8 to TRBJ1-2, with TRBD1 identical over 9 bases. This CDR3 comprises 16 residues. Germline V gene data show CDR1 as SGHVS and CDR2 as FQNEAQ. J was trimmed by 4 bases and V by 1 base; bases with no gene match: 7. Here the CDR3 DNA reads TGTGCCAGCAGCTTAGGGGGACAGGGAAATCCCTATGGCTACACCTTC. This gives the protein CASSLGGQGNPYGYTF.

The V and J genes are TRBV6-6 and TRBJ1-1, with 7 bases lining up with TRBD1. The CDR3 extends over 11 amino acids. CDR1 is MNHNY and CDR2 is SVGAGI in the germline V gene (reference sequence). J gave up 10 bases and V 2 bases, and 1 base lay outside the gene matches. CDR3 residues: CASSYRTGAFF. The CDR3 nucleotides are TGTGCCAGCAGTTACCGGACAGGAGCTTTCTTT.

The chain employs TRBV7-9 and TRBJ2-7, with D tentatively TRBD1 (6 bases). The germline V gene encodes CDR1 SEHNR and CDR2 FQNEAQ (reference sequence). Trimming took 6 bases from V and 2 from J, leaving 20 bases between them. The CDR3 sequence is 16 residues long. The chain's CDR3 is CASRSESGAGPYEQYF. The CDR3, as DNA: TGTGCCAGCAGATCCGAATCAGGGGCTGGTCCCTACGAGCAGTACTTC. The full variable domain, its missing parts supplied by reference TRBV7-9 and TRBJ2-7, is DTGVSQNPRHKITKRGQNVTFRCDPISEHNRLYWYRQTLGQGPEFLTYFQNEAQLEKSRLLSDRFSAERPKGSFSTLEIQRTEQGDSAMYLCASRSESGAGPYEQYFGPGTRLTVT.

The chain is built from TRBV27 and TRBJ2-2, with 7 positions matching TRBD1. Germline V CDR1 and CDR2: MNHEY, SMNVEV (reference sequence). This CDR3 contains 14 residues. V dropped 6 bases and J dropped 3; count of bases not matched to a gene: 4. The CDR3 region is CASRRTGHTGELFF. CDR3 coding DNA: TGTGCCAGCAGGAGGACAGGACACACCGGGGAGCTGTTTTTT.

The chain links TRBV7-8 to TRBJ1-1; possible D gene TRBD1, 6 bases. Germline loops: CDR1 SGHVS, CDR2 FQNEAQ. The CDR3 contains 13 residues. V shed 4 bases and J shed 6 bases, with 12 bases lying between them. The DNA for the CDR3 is TGTGCCAGCAGCTACACAGGGTACGCTGAAGCTTTCTTT. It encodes CASSYTGYAEAFF. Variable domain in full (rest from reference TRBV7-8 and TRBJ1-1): GAGVSQSPRYKVAKRGQDVALRCDPISGHVSLFWYQQALGQGPEFLTYFQNEAQLDKSGLPSDRFFAERPEGSVSTLKIQRTQQEDSAVYLCASSYTGYAEAFFGQGTRLTVV.

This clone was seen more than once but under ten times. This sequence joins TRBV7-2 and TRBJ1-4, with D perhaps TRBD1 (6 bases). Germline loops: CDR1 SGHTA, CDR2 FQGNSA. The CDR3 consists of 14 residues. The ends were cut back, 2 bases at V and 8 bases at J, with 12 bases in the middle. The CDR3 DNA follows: TGTGCCAGCAGCTTAACAGGGTCCGGGGAAAAACTGTTTTTT. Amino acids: CASSLTGSGEKLFF. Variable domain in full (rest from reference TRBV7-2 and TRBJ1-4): GAGVSQSPSNKVTEKGKDVELRCDPISGHTALYWYRQSLGQGLEFLIYFQGNSAPDKSGLPSDRFSAERTGGSVSTLTIQRTQQEDSAVYLCASSLTGSGEKLFFGSGTQLSVL.

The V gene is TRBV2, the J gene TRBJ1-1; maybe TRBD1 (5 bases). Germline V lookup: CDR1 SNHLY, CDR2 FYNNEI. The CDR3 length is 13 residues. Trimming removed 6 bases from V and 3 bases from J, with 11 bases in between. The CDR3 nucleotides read TGTGCCAGCAGCAGGGCGGTTGACACTGAAGCTTTCTTT. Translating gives CASSRAVDTEAFF.